This TCR beta chain was sequenced during a study of T-cell memory formation after mild COVID-19. TCRdb used MiXCR to reprocess the 5' RACE reads, holding one entry per CDR3 protein. The sample lists nearly 350,000 distinct CDR3 sequences, roughly 13% occurring once. Study results and limitations: Clones that contracted clustered mainly in CM and EM if CD4+ and in EMRA if CD8+.

This clonotype was picked up a small number of times. Its target is unknown. Trimming cost V 1 base and J 3 bases, with 13 bases left between them. The CDR3 has 15 amino acids. The germline V gene has CDR1 MNHNS and CDR2 SASEGT. The J gene is TRBJ2-7, the V gene TRBV6-1; TRBD1 might be the D (5 bases). This receptor was obtained from a young man who had mild COVID-19 (a few samples of this study predate the infection). Cell type and time point are not known. The sample consisted of PBMCs or a T cell subset sorted from them (not recorded which). The CDR3 DNA reads TGTGCCAGCAGTGAAGGGTCAGGGCAGCTCTACGAGCAGTACTTC. Translated: CASSEGSGQLYEQYF.